This T cell receptor beta chain came from a study of T cell repertoires in cytomegalovirus infection. Study information: Newly reported HLA-C-restricted and thoroughly characterized HLA-B-restricted CMV epitopes were employed. TCR beta signatures that were public indicated CMV infection and matching HLA type.

V lost 1 base and J lost 6, with 10 bases in between. This CDR3 has 13 residues. Per the germline V gene, CDR1 is SGHTA and CDR2 is FQGNSA. Study-wide findings and caveats: Within the response measured ex vivo, HLA-C-restricted CMV-specific TCR beta clonotypes were dominant. There were carriers of CMV plus the relevant HLA, and cumulative public TCR beta family frequency identified them.

This clonotype was recorded a few times. Its antigen remains unidentified. TCRdb independently ran MiXCR on the reads; one entry per CDR3 protein. The sample lists around 570,000 distinct CDR3 sequences, under 45% occurring once. The specimen was cultured PBMCs, collected from culture after CMV antigen stimulation. This chain connects TRBV7-2 to TRBJ2-7; D may be TRBD2 (5 bases). This receptor was taken from a human donor in good health (CMV status not recorded). Some clones in this sample may be carry-over from other donors' samples. CDR3 in amino acids: CASSLDAGGEQYF. The CDR3 coding sequence is TGTGCCAGCAGCTTAGACGCGGGTGGCGAGCAGTACTTC.